This T cell receptor (beta chain) was recovered during a study of T cell changes during pregnancy in multiple sclerosis. The method was immunoSEQ multiplex PCR; TCRdb's version includes in-frame clones alone and lacks a portion of them. This table holds over 45,000 clones, roughly nine tenths found once. Germline assignment: CDR1 SNHLY and CDR2 FYNNEI. V trimming: 3 bases; J trimming: 1 base; junction bases outside the gene matches: 4. The CDR3 sequence is 15 residues long. Only one count was recorded for this clone. V is TRBV2 and J is TRBJ2-7; 9 bases align to TRBD1. The TCR was taken from a female donor in good health, enrolled as a control in a pregnancy study. This specimen was peripheral blood, taken in the third trimester of pregnancy. CDR3 region: CASSDEGQGSYEQYF. The CDR3 DNA reads as TGTGCCAGCAGTGACGAGGGACAGGGTTCCTACGAGCAGTACTTC.